These 3 T cell receptor beta chains were all obtained from the same sample, sequenced in a study of T-cell reconstitution after alpha-beta-depleted transplantation in children. Unique molecular identifiers were incorporated into the prepared TCRbeta library. TCRdb reprocessed the PCR reads via MiXCR and lists one record per CDR3 protein. Of 90,000 to 100,000 distinct CDR3 sequences detected, 12% appear once; the ten largest clones hold around 14%. The material sequenced was PBMCs from the stem cell graft donor, taken from the stem cell graft. The receptors come from a human donor who donated a stem cell graft to a child with inherited bone marrow failure.

This clonotype has at least ten counts. The chain recombines TRBV7-2 with TRBJ2-2; D call uncertain. The length of the CDR3 is 16 residues. The germline V and J ends were trimmed by 2 bases and 6 bases, with 16 bases remaining between them. CDR1 is SGHTA and CDR2 is FQGNSA in the germline V gene. CDR3 coding DNA: TGTGCCAGCAGCTTAAGATATTGGGTTTTGCCCGGGGAGCTGTTTTTT. It translates to CASSLRYWVLPGELFF.

At least ten counts were recorded for this clonotype. J is TRBJ2-1 and V is TRBV29-1; 7 bases are shared with TRBD2. This CDR3 has 16 amino acids. The germline gives CDR1 SQVTM, CDR2 ANQGSEA. J gave up 12 bases and V 4 bases, and 21 bases lay outside the gene matches. This chain's CDR3 is CSVALRGEGGTHRQFF. CDR3 bases: TGCAGCGTTGCCCTTAGAGGTGAGGGAGGGACCCATAGGCAGTTCTTC.

This clonotype was found many times. The CDR3 loop is CASSFVRESAEAFF. The CDR3 DNA follows: TGTGCCAGCAGTTTTGTGAGGGAATCCGCTGAAGCTTTCTTT. The rearrangement links TRBV28 to TRBJ1-1; D is undetermined. The CDR3 loop spans 14 amino acids. Trimming removed 3 bases at V and 6 bases at J, with 14 bases between. The germline V gene encodes CDR1 MDHEN and CDR2 SYDVKM.